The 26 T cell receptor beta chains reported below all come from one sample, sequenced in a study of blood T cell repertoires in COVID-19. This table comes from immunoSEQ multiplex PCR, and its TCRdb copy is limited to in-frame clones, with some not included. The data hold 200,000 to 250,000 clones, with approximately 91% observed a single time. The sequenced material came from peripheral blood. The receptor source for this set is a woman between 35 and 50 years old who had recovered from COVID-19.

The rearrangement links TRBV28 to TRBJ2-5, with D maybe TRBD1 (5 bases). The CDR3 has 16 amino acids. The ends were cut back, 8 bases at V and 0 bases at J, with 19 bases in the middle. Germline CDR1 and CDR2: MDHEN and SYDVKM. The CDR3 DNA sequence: TGTGCCAGCGGAAACCTAGGGGCCCTGTACCAAGAGACCCAGTACTTC. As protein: CASGNLGALYQETQYF.

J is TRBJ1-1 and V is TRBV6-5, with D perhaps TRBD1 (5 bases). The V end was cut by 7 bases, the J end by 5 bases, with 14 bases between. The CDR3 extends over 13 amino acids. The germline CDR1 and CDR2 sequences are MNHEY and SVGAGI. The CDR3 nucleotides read TGTGCCAGCACCGAGCGTCAGGGTACTGAAGCTTTCTTT. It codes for CASTERQGTEAFF.

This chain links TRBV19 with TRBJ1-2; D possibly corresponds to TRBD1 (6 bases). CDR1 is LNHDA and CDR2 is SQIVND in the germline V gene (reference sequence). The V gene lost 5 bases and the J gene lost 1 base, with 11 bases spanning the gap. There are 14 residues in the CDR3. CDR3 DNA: TGTGCCAGTAGTGTATTGGACAGTAACTATGGCTACACCTTC. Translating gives CASSVLDSNYGYTF.

The CDR3 nucleotides read TGTGCCAGCAGCTTTAGCGGGCGTTCCTACAATGAGCAGTTCTTC. It translates to CASSFSGRSYNEQFF. V gene TRBV6-2 or TRBV6-3 combines with J gene TRBJ2-1; 7 bases are a match to TRBD2. This CDR3 has 15 residues. From germline, CDR1 is MNHEY and CDR2 SVGEGT. V gave up 6 bases and J gave up 1 base; unmatched junction bases: 6.

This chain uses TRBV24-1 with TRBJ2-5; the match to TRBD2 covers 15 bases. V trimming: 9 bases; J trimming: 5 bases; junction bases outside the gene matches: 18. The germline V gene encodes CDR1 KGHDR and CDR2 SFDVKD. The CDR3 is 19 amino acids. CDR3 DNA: TGTGCCACCGTCAACATTTGTTCGGGACTAGCGGGAGGACGGGAGACCCAGTACTTC. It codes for CATVNICSGLAGGRETQYF.

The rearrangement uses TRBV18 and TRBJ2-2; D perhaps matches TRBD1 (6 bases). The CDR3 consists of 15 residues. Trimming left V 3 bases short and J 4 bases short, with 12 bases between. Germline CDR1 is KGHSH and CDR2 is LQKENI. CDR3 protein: CASSPGQGSTGELFF. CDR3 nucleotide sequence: TGTGCCAGCTCACCCGGGCAGGGGAGCACCGGGGAGCTGTTTTTT.

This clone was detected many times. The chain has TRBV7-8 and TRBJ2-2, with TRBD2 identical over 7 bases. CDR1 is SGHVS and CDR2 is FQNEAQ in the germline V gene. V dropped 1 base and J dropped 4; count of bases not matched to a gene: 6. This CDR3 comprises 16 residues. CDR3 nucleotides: TGTGCCAGCAGCTTAGAGGAAGCGGGAACCACCGGGGAGCTGTTTTTT. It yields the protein CASSLEEAGTTGELFF.

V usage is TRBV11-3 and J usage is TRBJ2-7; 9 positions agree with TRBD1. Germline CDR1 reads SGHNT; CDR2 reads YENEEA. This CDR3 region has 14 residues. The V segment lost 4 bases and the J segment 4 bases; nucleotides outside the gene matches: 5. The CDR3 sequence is CASSYGTGRYEQYF. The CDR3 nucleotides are TGTGCCAGCAGCTACGGGACAGGGCGGTACGAGCAGTACTTC.

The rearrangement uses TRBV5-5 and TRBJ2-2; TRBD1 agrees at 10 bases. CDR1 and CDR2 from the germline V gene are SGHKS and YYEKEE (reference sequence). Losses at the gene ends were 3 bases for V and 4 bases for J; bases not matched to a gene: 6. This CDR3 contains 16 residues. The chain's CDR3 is CASSSTGGSVTGELFF. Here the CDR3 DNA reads TGTGCCAGCAGCTCGACAGGGGGCTCGGTCACCGGGGAGCTGTTTTTT.

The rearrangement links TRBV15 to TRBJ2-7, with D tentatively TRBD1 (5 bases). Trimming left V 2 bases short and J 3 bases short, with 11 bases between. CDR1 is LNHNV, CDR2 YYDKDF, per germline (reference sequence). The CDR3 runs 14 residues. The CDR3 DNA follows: TGTGCCACCAGCAGACGGCAGGGCGACTACGAGCAGTACTTC. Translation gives CATSRRQGDYEQYF.

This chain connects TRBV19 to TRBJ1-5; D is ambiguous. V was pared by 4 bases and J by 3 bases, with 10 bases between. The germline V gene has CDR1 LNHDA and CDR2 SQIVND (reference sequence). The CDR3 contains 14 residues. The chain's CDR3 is CASSTSRFNQPQHF. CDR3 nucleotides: TGTGCCAGTAGTACCTCGAGGTTCAATCAGCCCCAGCATTTT.

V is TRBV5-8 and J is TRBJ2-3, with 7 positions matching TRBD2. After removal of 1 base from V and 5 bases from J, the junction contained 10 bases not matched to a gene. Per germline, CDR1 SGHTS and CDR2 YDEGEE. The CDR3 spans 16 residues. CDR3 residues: CASSLLSGARRDTQYF. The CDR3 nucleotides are TGTGCCAGCAGCTTGTTGAGCGGGGCTCGGAGAGATACGCAGTATTTT.

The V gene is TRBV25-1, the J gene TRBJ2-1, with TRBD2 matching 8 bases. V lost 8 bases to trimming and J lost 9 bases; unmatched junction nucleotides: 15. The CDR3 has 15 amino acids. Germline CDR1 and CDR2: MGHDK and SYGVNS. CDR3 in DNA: TGTGCCAGCGGGTCCCGGTCGGGAGGGCCCAGTGAGCAGTTCTTC. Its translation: CASGSRSGGPSEQFF.

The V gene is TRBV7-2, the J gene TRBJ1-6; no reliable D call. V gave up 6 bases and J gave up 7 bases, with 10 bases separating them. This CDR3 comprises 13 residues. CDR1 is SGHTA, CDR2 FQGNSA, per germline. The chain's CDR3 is CASRATGNSPLHF. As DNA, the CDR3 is TGTGCCAGCAGGGCGACGGGGAATTCACCCCTCCACTTT.

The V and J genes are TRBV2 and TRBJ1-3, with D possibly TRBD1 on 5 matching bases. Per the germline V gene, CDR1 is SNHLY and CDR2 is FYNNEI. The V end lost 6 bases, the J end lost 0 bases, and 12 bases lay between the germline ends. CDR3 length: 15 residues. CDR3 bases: TGTGCCAGCAGGGAAACAGGAATCTCTGGAAACACCATATATTTT. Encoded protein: CASRETGISGNTIYF.

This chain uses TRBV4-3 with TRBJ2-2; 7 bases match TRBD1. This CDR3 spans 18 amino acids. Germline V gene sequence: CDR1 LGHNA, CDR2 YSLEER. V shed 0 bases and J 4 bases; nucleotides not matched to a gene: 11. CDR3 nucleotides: TGCGCCAGCAGCCAAGATCCAATCGAGGGGGCGGGCACCGGGGAGCTGTTTTTT. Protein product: CASSQDPIEGAGTGELFF.

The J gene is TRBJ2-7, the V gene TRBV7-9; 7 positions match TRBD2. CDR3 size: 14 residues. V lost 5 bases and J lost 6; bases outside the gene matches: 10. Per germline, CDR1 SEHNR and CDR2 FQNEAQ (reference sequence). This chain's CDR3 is CASSLPHGRSEQYF. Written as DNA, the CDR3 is TGTGCCAGCAGCCTCCCCCACGGGAGGAGCGAGCAGTACTTC.

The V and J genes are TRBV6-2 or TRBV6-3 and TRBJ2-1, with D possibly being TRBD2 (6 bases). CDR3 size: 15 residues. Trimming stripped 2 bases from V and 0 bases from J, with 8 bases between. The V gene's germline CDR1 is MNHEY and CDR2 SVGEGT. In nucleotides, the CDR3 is TGTGCCAGCAGTTACGCGGGGATCTCCTACAATGAGCAGTTCTTC. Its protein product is CASSYAGISYNEQFF.

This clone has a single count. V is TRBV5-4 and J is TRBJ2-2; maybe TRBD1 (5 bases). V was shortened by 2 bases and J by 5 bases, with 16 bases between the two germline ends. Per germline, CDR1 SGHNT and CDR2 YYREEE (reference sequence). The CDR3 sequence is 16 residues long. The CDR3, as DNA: TGTGCCAGCAGCTTACGACAAGGAAAGGGGACCGGGGAGCTGTTTTTT. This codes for CASSLRQGKGTGELFF.

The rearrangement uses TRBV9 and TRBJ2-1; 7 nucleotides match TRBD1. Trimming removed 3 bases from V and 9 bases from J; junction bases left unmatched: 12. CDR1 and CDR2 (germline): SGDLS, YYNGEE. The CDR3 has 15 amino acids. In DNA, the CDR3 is TGTGCCAGCAGCGCTGTTGGACAGGCCCTGGGTGAGCAGTTCTTC. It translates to CASSAVGQALGEQFF.

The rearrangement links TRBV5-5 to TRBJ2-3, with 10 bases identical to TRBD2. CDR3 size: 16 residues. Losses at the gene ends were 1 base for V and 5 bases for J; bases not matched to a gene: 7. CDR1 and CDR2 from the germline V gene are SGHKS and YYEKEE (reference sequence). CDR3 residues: CASSLRLAGAGDTQYF. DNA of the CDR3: TGTGCCAGCAGCTTGAGGCTAGCGGGAGCGGGAGATACGCAGTATTTT.

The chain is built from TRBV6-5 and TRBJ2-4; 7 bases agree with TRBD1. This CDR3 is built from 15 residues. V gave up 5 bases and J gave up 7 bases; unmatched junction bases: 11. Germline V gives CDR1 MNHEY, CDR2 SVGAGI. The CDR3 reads CASSTRGPLGNIQYF. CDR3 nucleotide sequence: TGTGCCAGCAGTACAAGGGGGCCCCTTGGTAACATTCAGTACTTC.

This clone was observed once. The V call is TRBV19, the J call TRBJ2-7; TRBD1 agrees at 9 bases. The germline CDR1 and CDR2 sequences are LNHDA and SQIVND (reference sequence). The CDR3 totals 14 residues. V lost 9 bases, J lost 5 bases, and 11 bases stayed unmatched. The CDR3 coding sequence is TGTGCCAGCAATCCCGGGACAGGGTCACACGAGCAGTACTTC. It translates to CASNPGTGSHEQYF.

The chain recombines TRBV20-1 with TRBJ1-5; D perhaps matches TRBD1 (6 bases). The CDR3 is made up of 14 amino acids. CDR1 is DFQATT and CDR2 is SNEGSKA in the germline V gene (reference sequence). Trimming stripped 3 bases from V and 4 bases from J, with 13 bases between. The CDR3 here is CSASRGGLNQPQHF. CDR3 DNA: TGCAGTGCTAGTCGAGGGGGTCTGAATCAGCCCCAGCATTTT.

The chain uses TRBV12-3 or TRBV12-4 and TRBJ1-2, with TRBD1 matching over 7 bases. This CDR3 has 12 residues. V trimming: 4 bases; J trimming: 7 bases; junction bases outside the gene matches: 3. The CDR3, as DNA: TGTGCCAGCAGTTATTCAGGGGGTGGCTACACCTTC. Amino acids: CASSYSGGGYTF.

The CDR3 region is CASSFLGLAGAYEQYF. As DNA, the CDR3 is TGTGCCAGCAGCTTCCTGGGACTAGCGGGCGCCTACGAGCAGTACTTC. The chain recombines TRBV11-3 with TRBJ2-7, with 12 bases fitting TRBD2. J gave up 2 bases and V 3 bases, and 5 bases lay outside the gene matches. From germline, CDR1 is SGHNT and CDR2 YENEEA. This CDR3 is 16 amino acids long.